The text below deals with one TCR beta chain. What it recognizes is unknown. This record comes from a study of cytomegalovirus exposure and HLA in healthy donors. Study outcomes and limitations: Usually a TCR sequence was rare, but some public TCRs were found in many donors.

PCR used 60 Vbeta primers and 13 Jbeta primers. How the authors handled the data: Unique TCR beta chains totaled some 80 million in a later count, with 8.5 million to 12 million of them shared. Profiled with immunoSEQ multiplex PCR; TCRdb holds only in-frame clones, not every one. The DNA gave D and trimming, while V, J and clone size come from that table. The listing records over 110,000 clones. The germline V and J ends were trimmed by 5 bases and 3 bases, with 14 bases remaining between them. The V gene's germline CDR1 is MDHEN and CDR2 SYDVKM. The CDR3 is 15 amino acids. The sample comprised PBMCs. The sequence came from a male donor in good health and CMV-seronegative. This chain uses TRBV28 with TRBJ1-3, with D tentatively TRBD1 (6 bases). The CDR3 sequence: CASSPGGGGGNTIYF. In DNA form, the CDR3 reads TGTGCCAGCAGTCCGGGGGGGGGCGGTGGAAACACCATATATTTT.